The clone carrying this TCR beta chain was seen only once. Its specificity is not known. This sample is part of a study of regulatory T cells in long-lasting Graves disease. Study-level background: With positive TSH receptor antibodies and over 5 years of antithyroid drugs, Graves' disease was considered persistent. Findings and caveats of the study: Between persistent patients, roughly 2,600 public clonotypes were shared, exceeding the roughly 1,000 shared between new patients. There was favoring of TRBV28, TRBJ1-2 and TRBJ2-5 in persistent disease.

The ends were cut back, 5 bases at V and 6 bases at J, with 16 bases in the middle. CDR3 length equals 15 residues. Germline V gene lookup returns CDR1 MNHNS and CDR2 SASEGT. According to the study, TCR beta libraries were built with iRepertoire HTBI primers and CDR3-region Arm-PCR. TCRdb independently ran MiXCR on the multiplex PCR reads; one entry per CDR3 protein. The sample yields some 370,000 distinct CDR3 sequences, 23% seen once. Time point: persistent/refractory GD, antithyroid drugs over 5 years with positive TRAb. Making the TCR library involved RNA that had been extracted from PBMCs. American Thyroid Association guidelines defined how Graves' disease was diagnosed.

The clonotype comes from a woman aged 40 to 49 with Graves disease. V gene TRBV6-1 combines with J gene TRBJ1-4; possible D gene TRBD1, 6 bases. Sequencing was performed on peripheral blood mononuclear cells (PBMCs), taken when the disease was refractory, from a patient treated with antithyroid drugs. CDR3 DNA sequence: TGTGCCAGCAGTCTAAAGGCATCAGGGGATGAAAAACTGTTTTTT. Its protein is CASSLKASGDEKLFF.